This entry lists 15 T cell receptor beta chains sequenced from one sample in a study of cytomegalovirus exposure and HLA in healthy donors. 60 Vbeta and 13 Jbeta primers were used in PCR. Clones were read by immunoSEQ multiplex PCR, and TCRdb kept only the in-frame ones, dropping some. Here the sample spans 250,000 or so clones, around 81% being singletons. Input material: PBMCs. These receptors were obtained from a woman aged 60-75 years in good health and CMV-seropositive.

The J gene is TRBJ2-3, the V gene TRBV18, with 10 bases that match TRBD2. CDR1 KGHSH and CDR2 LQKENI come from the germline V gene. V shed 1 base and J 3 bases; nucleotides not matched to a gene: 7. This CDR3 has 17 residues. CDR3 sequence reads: CASSPRLLAGATDTQYF. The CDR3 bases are TGTGCCAGCTCACCACGCCTGCTAGCGGGAGCAACAGATACGCAGTATTTT.

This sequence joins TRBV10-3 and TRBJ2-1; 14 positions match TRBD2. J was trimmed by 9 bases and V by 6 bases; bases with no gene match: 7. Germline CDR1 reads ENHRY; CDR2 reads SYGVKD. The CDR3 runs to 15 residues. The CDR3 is CAIREGLAGVGEQFF. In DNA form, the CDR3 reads TGTGCCATCAGGGAGGGACTAGCGGGAGTTGGTGAGCAGTTCTTC.

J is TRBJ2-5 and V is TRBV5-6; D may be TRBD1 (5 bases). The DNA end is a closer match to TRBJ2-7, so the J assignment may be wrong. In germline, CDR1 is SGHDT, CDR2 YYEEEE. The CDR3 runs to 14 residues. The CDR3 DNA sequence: TGTGCCAGCAGCTTGAACAGGAATTCCTACGAGCAGTACTTC. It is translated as CASSLNRNSYEQYF.

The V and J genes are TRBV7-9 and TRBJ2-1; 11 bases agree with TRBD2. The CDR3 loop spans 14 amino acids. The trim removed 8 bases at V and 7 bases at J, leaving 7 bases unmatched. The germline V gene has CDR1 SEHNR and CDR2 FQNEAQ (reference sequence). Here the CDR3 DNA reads TGTGCCAGCGGTACAAGGACTAGCGGGAATGAGCAGTTCTTC. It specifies CASGTRTSGNEQFF.

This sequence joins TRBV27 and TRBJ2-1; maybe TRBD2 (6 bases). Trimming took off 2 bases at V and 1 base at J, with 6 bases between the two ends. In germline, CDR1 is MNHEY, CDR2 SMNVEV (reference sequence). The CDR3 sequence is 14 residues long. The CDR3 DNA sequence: TGTGCCAGCAGTTTACGGGGGTCCTACAATGAGCAGTTCTTC. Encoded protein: CASSLRGSYNEQFF.

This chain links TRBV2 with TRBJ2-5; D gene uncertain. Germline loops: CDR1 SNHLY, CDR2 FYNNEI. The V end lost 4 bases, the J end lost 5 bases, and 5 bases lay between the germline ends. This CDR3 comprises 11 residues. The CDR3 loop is CASSGLETQYF. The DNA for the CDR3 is TGTGCCAGCAGTGGACTTGAGACCCAGTACTTC.

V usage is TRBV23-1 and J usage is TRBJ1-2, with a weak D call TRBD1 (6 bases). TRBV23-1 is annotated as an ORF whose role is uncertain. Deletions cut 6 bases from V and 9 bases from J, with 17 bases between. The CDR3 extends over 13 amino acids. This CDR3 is CASSPFRQARYTF. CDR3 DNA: TGCGCCAGCAGCCCGTTCAGACAGGCGCGCTACACCTTC.

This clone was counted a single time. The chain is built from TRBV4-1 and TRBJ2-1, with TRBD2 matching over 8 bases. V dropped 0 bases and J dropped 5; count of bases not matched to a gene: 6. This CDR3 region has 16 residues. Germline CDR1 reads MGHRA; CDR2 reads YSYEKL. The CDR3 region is CASSQESSGLNNEQFF. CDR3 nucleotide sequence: TGCGCCAGCAGCCAAGAGTCTAGCGGGCTAAACAATGAGCAGTTCTTC.

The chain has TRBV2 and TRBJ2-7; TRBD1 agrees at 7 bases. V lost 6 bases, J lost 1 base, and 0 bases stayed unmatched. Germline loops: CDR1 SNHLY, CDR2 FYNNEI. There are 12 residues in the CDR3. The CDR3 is CASRQGSYEQYF. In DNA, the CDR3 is TGTGCCAGCAGACAGGGGTCCTACGAGCAGTACTTC.

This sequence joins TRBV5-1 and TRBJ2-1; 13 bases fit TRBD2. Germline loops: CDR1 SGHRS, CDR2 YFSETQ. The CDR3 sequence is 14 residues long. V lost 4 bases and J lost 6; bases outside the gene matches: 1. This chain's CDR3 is CASSGTSGINEQFF. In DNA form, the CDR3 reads TGCGCCAGCAGCGGGACTAGCGGGATCAATGAGCAGTTCTTC.

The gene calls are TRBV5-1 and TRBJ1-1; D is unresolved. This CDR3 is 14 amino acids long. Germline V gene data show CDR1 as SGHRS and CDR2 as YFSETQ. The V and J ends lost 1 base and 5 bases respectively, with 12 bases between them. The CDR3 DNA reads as TGCGCCAGCAGCTTGTTTGTGCGAGGTACTGAAGCTTTCTTT. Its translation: CASSLFVRGTEAFF.

This CDR3 is CASSFGLDTEAFF. In nucleotides, the CDR3 is TGCGCCAGCAGCTTTGGACTAGACACTGAAGCTTTCTTT. The chain joins TRBV5-1 to TRBJ1-1; D unclear. Germline V gene sequence: CDR1 SGHRS, CDR2 YFSETQ. V was trimmed by 2 bases and J by 3 bases, leaving 8 bases between them. The CDR3 has 13 residues.

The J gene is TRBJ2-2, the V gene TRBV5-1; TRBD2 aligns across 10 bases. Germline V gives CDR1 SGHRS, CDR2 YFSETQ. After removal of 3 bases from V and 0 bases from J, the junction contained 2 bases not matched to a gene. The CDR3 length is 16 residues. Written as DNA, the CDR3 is TGCGCCAGCAGCTCGGGACTAGCGCCGAACACCGGGGAGCTGTTTTTT. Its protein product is CASSSGLAPNTGELFF. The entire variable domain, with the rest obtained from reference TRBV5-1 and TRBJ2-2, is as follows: KAGVTQTPRYLIKTRGQQVTLSCSPISGHRSVSWYQQTPGQGLQFLFEYFSETQRNKGNFPGRFSGRQFSNSRSEMNVSTLELGDSALYLCASSSGLAPNTGELFFGEGSRLTVL.

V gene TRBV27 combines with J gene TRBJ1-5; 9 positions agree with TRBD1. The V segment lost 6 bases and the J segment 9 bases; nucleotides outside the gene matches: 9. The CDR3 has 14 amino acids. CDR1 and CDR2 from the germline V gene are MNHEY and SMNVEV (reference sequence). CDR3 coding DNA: TGTGCCAGCAGCCGAAAGGACAGGGGATGGCCCCAGCATTTT. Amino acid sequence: CASSRKDRGWPQHF.

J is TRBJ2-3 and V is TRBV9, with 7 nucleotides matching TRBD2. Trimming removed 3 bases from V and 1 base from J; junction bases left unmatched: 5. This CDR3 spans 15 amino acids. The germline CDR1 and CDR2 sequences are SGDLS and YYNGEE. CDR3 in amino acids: CASSAEGRGTDTQYF. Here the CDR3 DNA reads TGTGCCAGCAGCGCTGAGGGGAGGGGCACAGATACGCAGTATTTT.